A selection of T cell receptor beta chains follows, all from one sample in a study of blood T cell repertoires in COVID-19. The data were produced by immunoSEQ multiplex PCR, yet TCRdb's version contains in-frame clones alone and is incomplete. The data contain 430,000 or so clones, 85% to 90% of them singletons. The sample taken for sequencing was peripheral blood. These receptors originate from a man aged 18-30 years with COVID-19, enrolled during active disease. CDR3s include the opening cysteine and the closing phenylalanine or tryptophan. The D gene is left open where the match is weak. Size tells how often a clone was seen (once, few, many) or the class of an expanded clone, and some rows leave it out.

TRBD1 | TRBJ1-1 | 16 | NA | TRBV3-1/TRBV3-2 | CASSQEGDRTYTEAFF | TGTGCCAGCAGCCAAGAAGGGGACAGAACTTACACTGAAGCTTTCTTT
TRBD1 | TRBJ1-3 | 14 | NA | TRBV2 | CASRSTGDGNTIYF | TGTGCCAGCAGATCTACAGGGGACGGAAACACCATATATTTT
TRBD2 | TRBJ2-2 | 17 | NA | TRBV7-2 | CASSLGFSGRVTGELFF | TGTGCCAGCAGCTTAGGGTTTAGCGGGAGAGTCACCGGGGAGCTGTTTTTT
TRBD1 | TRBJ1-2 | 16 | few | TRBV10-1 | CASSNLRDSGPYGYTF | TGCGCCAGCAGTAATCTCCGGGACAGCGGTCCCTATGGCTACACCTTC
TRBD1 | TRBJ1-2 | 12 | NA | TRBV2 | CASSEAQGAGTF | TGTGCCAGCAGTGAAGCGCAGGGGGCTGGGACCTTC
NA | TRBJ2-1 | 16 | NA | TRBV3-1/TRBV3-2 | CASSQDQRRPYNEQFF | TGTGCCAGCAGCCAAGATCAGCGGCGACCCTACAATGAGCAGTTCTTC
TRBD2 | TRBJ2-1 | 16 | NA | TRBV3-1/TRBV3-2 | CASSRVLAGPYNEQFF | TGTGCCAGCAGCCGCGTACTAGCGGGGCCTTACAATGAGCAGTTCTTC
NA | TRBJ1-1 | 15 | NA | TRBV7-9 | CASSLDQGGFTEAFF | TGTGCCAGCAGCTTAGATCAGGGAGGATTTACTGAAGCTTTCTTT
TRBD2 | TRBJ2-1 | 15 | NA | TRBV3-1/TRBV3-2 | CASSNRGGAGNEQFF | TGTGCCAGCAGCAACCGCGGGGGGGCGGGCAATGAGCAGTTCTTC
NA | TRBJ1-5 | 14 | NA | TRBV28 | CASSLSGHHQPQHF | TGTGCCAGCAGTTTATCTGGACACCATCAGCCCCAGCATTTT